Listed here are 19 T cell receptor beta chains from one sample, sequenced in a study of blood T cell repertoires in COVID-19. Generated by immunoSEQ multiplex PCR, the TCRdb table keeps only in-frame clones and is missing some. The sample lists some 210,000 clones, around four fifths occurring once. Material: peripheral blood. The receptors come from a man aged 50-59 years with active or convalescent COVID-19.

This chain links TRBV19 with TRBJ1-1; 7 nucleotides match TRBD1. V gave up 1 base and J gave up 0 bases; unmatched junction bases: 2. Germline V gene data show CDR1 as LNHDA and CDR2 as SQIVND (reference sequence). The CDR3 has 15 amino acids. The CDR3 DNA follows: TGTGCCAGTAGTATAGGCGGGACAGTGAACACTGAAGCTTTCTTT. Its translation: CASSIGGTVNTEAFF. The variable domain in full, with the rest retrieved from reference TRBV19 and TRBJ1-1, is DGGITQSPKYLFRKEGQNVTLSCEQNLNHDAMYWYRQDPGQGLRLIYYSQIVNDFQKGDIAEGYSVSREKKESFPLTVTSAQKNPTAFYLCASSIGGTVNTEAFFGQGTRLTVV.

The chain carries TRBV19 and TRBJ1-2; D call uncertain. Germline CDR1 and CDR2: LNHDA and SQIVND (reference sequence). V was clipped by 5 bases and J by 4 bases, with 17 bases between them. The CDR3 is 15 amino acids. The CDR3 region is CASSLSGRSFYGYTF. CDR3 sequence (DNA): TGTGCCAGTAGTCTCAGTGGCCGGAGTTTCTATGGCTACACCTTC.

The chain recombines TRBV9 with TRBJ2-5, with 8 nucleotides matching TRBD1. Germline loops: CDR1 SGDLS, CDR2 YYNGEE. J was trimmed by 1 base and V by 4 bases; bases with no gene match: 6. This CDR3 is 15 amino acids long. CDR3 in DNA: TGTGCCAGCAGCTCGAGGACAGGGATCCAAGAGACCCAGTACTTC. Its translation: CASSSRTGIQETQYF.

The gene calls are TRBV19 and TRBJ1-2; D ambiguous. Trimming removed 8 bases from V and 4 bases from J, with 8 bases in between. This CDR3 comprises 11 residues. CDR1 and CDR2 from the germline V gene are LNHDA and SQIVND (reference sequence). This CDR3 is CASRDFYGYTF. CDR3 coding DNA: TGTGCCAGTCGTGACTTCTATGGCTACACCTTC.

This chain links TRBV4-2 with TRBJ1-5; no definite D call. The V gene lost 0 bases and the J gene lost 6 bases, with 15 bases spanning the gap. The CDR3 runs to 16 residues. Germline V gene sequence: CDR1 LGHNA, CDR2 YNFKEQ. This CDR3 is CASSQDQLGGFQPQHF. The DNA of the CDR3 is TGTGCCAGCAGCCAAGATCAATTAGGAGGTTTTCAGCCCCAGCATTTT.

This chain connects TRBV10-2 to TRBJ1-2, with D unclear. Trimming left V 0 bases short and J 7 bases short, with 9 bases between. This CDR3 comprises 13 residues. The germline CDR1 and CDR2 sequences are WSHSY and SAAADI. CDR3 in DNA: TGCGCCAGCAGTGAGTCCCCGGTGTCTGGCTACACCTTC. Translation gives CASSESPVSGYTF.

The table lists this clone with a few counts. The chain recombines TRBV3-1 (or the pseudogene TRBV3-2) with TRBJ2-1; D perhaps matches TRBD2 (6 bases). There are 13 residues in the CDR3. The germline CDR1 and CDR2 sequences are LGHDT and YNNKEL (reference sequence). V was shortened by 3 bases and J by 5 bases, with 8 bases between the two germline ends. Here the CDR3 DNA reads TGTGCCAGCAGCCAGGGAGGAAACAATGAGCAGTTCTTC. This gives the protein CASSQGGNNEQFF.

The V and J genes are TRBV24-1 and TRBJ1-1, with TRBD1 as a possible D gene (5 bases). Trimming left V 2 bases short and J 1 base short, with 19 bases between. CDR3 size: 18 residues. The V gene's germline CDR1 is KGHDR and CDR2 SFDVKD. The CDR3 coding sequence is TGTGCCACCAGTGATTCCCCCTCCGGGGGACCTGGGAACACTGAAGCTTTCTTT. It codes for CATSDSPSGGPGNTEAFF.

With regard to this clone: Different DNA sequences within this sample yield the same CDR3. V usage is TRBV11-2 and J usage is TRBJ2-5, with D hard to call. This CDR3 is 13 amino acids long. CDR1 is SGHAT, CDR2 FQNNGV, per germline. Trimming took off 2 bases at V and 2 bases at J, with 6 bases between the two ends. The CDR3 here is CASSLPVQETQYF. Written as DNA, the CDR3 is TGTGCCAGCAGCTTACCAGTACAAGAGACCCAGTACTTC.

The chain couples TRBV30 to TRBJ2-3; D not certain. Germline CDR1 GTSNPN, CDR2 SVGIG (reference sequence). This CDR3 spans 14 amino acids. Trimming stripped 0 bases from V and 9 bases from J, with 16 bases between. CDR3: CAWSVLSQSDTQYF. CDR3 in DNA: TGTGCCTGGAGTGTACTATCCCAGTCCGACACGCAGTATTTT.

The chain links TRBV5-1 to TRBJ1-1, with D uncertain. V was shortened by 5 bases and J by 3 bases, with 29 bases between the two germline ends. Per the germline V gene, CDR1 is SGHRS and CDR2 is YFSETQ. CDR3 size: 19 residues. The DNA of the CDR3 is TGCGCCAGCAGAAGTTGGAGCCCACGGAGCCTGATAGCGGACACTGAAGCTTTCTTT. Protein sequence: CASRSWSPRSLIADTEAFF.

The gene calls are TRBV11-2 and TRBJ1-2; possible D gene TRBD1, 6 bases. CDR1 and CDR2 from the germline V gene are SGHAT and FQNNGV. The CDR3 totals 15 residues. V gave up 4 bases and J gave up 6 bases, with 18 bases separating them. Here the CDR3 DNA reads TGTGCCAGCAGCTACACGGCCGGGACAAGAGATGGCTACACCTTC. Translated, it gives CASSYTAGTRDGYTF.

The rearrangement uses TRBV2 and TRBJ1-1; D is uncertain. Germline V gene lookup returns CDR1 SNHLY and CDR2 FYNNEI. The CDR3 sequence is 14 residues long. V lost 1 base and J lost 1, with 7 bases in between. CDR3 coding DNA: TGTGCCAGCAGTGAAGATGGGCAGAACACTGAAGCTTTCTTT. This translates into CASSEDGQNTEAFF.

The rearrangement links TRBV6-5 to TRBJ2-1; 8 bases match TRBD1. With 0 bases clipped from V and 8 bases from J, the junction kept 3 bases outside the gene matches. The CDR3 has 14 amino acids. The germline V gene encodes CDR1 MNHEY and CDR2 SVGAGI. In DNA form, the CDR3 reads TGTGCCAGCAGTTACTCGGCAGGGGGCTATGAGCAGTTCTTC. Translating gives CASSYSAGGYEQFF.

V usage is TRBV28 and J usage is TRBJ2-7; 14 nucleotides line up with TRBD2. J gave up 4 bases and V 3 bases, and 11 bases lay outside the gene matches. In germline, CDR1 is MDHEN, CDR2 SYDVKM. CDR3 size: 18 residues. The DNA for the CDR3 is TGTGCCAGCAGTTTGGTCGGGACTAGCGGGGGAGTGGTATACGAGCAGTACTTC. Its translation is CASSLVGTSGGVVYEQYF.

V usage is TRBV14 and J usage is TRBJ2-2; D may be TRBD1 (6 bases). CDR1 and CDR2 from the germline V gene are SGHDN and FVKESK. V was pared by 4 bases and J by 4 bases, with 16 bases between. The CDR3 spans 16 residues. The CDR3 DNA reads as TGTGCCAGCAGCCGCCGGACAGAGGTAAGCACCGGGGAGCTGTTTTTT. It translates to CASSRRTEVSTGELFF.

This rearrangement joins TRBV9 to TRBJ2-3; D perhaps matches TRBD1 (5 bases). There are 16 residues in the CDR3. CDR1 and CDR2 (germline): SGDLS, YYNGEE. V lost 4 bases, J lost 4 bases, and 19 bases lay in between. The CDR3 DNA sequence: TGTGCCAGCAGCCTCTCATGGGGCAGGGTCGCAGATACGCAGTATTTT. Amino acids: CASSLSWGRVADTQYF.

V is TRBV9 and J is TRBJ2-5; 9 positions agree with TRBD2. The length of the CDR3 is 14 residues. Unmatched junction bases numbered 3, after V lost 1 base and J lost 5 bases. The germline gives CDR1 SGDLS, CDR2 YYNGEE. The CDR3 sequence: CASSVKSGRETQYF. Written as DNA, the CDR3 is TGTGCCAGCAGCGTAAAGAGCGGGAGGGAGACCCAGTACTTC.

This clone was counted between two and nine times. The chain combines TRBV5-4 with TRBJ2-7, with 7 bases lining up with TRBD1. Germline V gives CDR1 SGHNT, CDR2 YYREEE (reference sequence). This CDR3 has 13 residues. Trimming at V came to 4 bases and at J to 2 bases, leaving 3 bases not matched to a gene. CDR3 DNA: TGTGCCAGCAGCCGGGGACAGCCCTACGAGCAGTACTTC. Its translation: CASSRGQPYEQYF. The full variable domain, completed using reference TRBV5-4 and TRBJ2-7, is ETGVTQSPTHLIKTRGQQVTLRCSSQSGHNTVSWYQQALGQGPQFIFQYYREEENGRGNFPPRFSGLQFPNYSSELNVNALELDDSALYLCASSRGQPYEQYFGPGTRLTVT.